The 21 T cell receptor beta chains below all came from one sample that was sequenced in a study of metastatic and nonmetastatic thyroid tumors. All patients reached thyroid surgery having received no treatment beforehand. TCRdb recomputed clones from the PCR reads via MiXCR. The sample holds 75,000 to 100,000 clones; about 13% are singletons and the top ten take 11%. Sequenced material: blood. All receptors derive from a female donor with papillary thyroid cancer or a benign thyroid nodule (not recorded which). Some clones in this sample may be carry-over from other donors' samples.

This clone appeared many times. This chain joins TRBV5-1 and TRBJ2-3; TRBD1 matches at 9 bases. The V gene end was trimmed by 0 bases and the J gene end by 4 bases; junction bases not matched to a gene: 3. Germline lookup yields CDR1 SGHRS and CDR2 YFSETQ. The CDR3 has 15 amino acids. CDR3: CASSLGTGEADTQYF. CDR3 DNA sequence: TGCGCCAGCAGCTTGGGGACAGGGGAGGCAGATACGCAGTATTTT.

This clone was recorded many times. The chain is built from TRBV5-8 and TRBJ2-1; D remains ambiguous. The CDR3 has 14 amino acids. The germline V gene has CDR1 SGHTS and CDR2 YDEGEE. V was trimmed by 8 bases and J by 8 bases, leaving 20 bases between them. The chain's CDR3 is CASIILLIGDEQFF. CDR3 in DNA: TGTGCCAGTATTATTCTCCTGATCGGCGATGAGCAGTTCTTC.

The count of this clone is one. This may be a read error: a much more frequent sequence differs by one nucleotide. CDR3 in DNA: TGTGCCAGCAGAGTAAGGGAGGGGATCCAGTACTTC. Its protein product is CASRVREGIQYF. The V call is TRBV9, the J call TRBJ2-5; the match to TRBD2 covers 7 bases. CDR1 SGDLS and CDR2 YYNGEE come from the germline V gene. This CDR3 spans 12 amino acids. Trimming removed 5 bases from V and 10 bases from J; junction bases left unmatched: 8.

This clone was detected many times. CDR3 in amino acids: CASSEQGSYGYTF. CDR3 coding DNA: TGTGCCAGCAGCGAACAGGGGTCCTATGGCTACACCTTC. The chain combines TRBV7-2 with TRBJ1-2; 7 bases are shared with TRBD1. Losses at the gene ends were 5 bases for V and 4 bases for J; bases not matched to a gene: 4. The germline V gene has CDR1 SGHTA and CDR2 FQGNSA. This CDR3 spans 13 amino acids. The variable domain in full, with the rest retrieved from reference TRBV7-2 and TRBJ1-2, is GAGVSQSPSNKVTEKGKDVELRCDPISGHTALYWYRQSLGQGLEFLIYFQGNSAPDKSGLPSDRFSAERTGGSVSTLTIQRTQQEDSAVYLCASSEQGSYGYTFGSGTRLTVV.

This clone was recorded at least ten times. The rearrangement uses TRBV4-3 and TRBJ1-4; D call uncertain. The CDR3 length is 15 residues. Germline V gene sequence: CDR1 LGHNA, CDR2 YSLEER. Between the trimmed V and J ends, which lost 3 bases and 0 bases, there was a span of 8 bases. CDR3 protein: CASSHNIATNEKLFF. Here the CDR3 DNA reads TGCGCCAGCAGCCATAACATCGCAACTAATGAAAAACTGTTTTTT.

This clone was seen ten or more times. The rearrangement joins TRBV28 to TRBJ2-3; 8 bases fit TRBD1. Germline CDR1 MDHEN, CDR2 SYDVKM. With 3 bases clipped from V and 4 bases from J, the junction kept 0 bases outside the gene matches. The CDR3 is made up of 13 amino acids. The CDR3 reads CASSLTGADTQYF. The CDR3 bases are TGTGCCAGCAGTTTGACAGGGGCAGATACGCAGTATTTT. The whole variable domain, remainder taken from reference TRBV28 and TRBJ2-3, is DVKVTQSSRYLVKRTGEKVFLECVQDMDHENMFWYRQDPGLGLRLIYFSYDVKMKEKGDIPEGYSVSREKKERFSLILESASTNQTSMYLCASSLTGADTQYFGPGTRLTVL.

This clone has a count of ten or more. The chain uses TRBV4-2 and TRBJ2-5; TRBD1 matches at 12 bases. V shed 4 bases and J 4 bases; nucleotides not matched to a gene: 10. The CDR3 is made up of 17 amino acids. The germline CDR1 and CDR2 sequences are LGHNA and YNFKEQ. The CDR3 is CASSRPPGQGAGETQYF. For the CDR3, the DNA is TGTGCCAGCAGCCGCCCACCGGGACAGGGGGCAGGAGAGACCCAGTACTTC.

The chain carries TRBV20-1 and TRBJ1-1, with D uncertain. This CDR3 region has 14 residues. CDR1 is DFQATT and CDR2 is SNEGSKA in the germline V gene (reference sequence). Trimming removed 0 bases from V and 2 bases from J, with 10 bases in between. CDR3 DNA: TGCAGTGCTAGAGATTTTGCCACCAACACTGAAGCTTTCTTT. This encodes CSARDFATNTEAFF.

Concerning this clone: A much more abundant neighbour one base away suggests this may be a read error. The genes are TRBV3-1 and TRBJ2-1; TRBD1 might be the D (6 bases). Germline V gives CDR1 LGHDT, CDR2 YNNKEL (reference sequence). The CDR3 is 16 residues long. V shed 2 bases and J shed 5 bases, with 16 bases lying between them. The CDR3 loop is CASSQWDMGINNEQFF. In DNA form, the CDR3 reads TGTGCCAGCAGCCAATGGGACATGGGGATAAACAATGAGCAGTTCTTC.

This clone was recorded at least ten times. CDR3 bases: TGCAGTACGAATATGCGACAGGGGCCGGCGAACACTGAAGCTTTCTTT. As protein: CSTNMRQGPANTEAFF. This chain links TRBV20-1 with TRBJ1-1; 8 bases are shared with TRBD1. V gave up 8 bases and J gave up 1 base; unmatched junction bases: 15. CDR3 length: 16 residues. Germline-derived CDR1 and CDR2 are DFQATT and SNEGSKA (reference sequence).

Points on this clone: A much larger clone lies a single base off, so this may be a read error. Different DNA sequences within this sample yield the same CDR3. The rearrangement joins TRBV11-2 to TRBJ2-3; 9 bases map to TRBD2. Germline V lookup: CDR1 SGHAT, CDR2 FQNNGV. This CDR3 is built from 16 residues. V was pared by 6 bases and J by 4 bases, with 11 bases of the junction left unmatched. The CDR3 here is CASSRYGGRAADTQYF. The CDR3, as DNA: TGTGCCAGCAGTCGATACGGCGGGAGGGCCGCAGATACGCAGTATTTT.

The rearrangement joins TRBV9 to TRBJ2-5; tentatively, D is TRBD1 (5 bases). V gave up 0 bases and J gave up 7 bases, with 16 bases separating them. There are 15 residues in the CDR3. Germline assignment: CDR1 SGDLS and CDR2 YYNGEE. The CDR3 region is CASSVGGDLSGTQYF. The CDR3 DNA sequence: TGTGCCAGCAGCGTAGGGGGCGATTTGTCGGGGACCCAGTACTTC. Full variable domain (remainder filled in from reference TRBV9 and TRBJ2-5): DSGVTQTPKHLITATGQRVTLRCSPRSGDLSVYWYQQSLDQGLQFLIQYYNGEERAKGNILERFSAQQFPDLHSELNLSSLELGDSALYFCASSVGGDLSGTQYFGPGTRLLVL.

This clone was seen repeatedly, ten times or more. The rearrangement links TRBV19 to TRBJ1-4; D is possibly TRBD1 (6 bases). The CDR3 is made up of 16 amino acids. The germline V gene has CDR1 LNHDA and CDR2 SQIVND (reference sequence). Trimming left V 5 bases short and J 0 bases short, with 13 bases between. The CDR3 loop reads CASSGQTVATNEKLFF. The CDR3 DNA reads as TGTGCCAGTAGTGGACAGACAGTAGCAACTAATGAAAAACTGTTTTTT.

This clone was seen a handful of times. The chain couples TRBV12-3 or TRBV12-4 to TRBJ1-5; D unclear. This CDR3 has 15 amino acids. V was trimmed by 7 bases and J by 1 base, leaving 14 bases between them. For the CDR3, the DNA is TGTGCCAGCAAGGCGTCCGGGGAGAGCAATCAGCCCCAGCATTTT. It yields the protein CASKASGESNQPQHF.

This clone was counted at least ten times. The CDR3 sequence is CASSGPRTGGGNTGELFF. The CDR3 DNA follows: TGTGCCAGCAGTGGACCCAGGACAGGGGGCGGGAACACCGGGGAGCTGTTTTTT. The V and J genes are TRBV6-2 or TRBV6-3 and TRBJ2-2, with 11 bases identical to TRBD1. V lost 5 bases, J lost 1 base, and 9 bases stayed unmatched. This CDR3 is 18 amino acids long. Germline V gene lookup returns CDR1 MNHEY and CDR2 SVGEGT.

There are many counts of this clone. The chain joins TRBV20-1 to TRBJ2-5; possibly TRBD2 for D (5 bases). CDR3 length equals 11 residues. V lost 4 bases and J lost 5, with 8 bases in between. Germline CDR1 DFQATT, CDR2 SNEGSKA (reference sequence). Here the CDR3 reads CSATGGETQYF. The CDR3 DNA reads TGCAGTGCTACAGGCGGGGAGACCCAGTACTTC.

In the case of this clone: The CDR3 does not close with the conserved phenylalanine or tryptophan, likely indicating a read error. This chain joins TRBV6-1 and TRBJ2-3; TRBD1 matches 9 bases. From germline, CDR1 is MNHNS and CDR2 SASEGT. The CDR3 spans 15 residues. V was pared by 5 bases and J by 5 bases, with 8 bases of the junction left unmatched. The CDR3 region has the DNA TGTGCCAGCAGTCCCAGGACAGGGGCTGGAGATACGCAGTATCTT. Protein: CASSPRTGAGDTQYL.

This clone was seen only once. This sequence may be a read error, since a much larger clone differs from it by one base. This chain links TRBV20-1 with TRBJ2-1; either TRBD1 or TRBD2 may supply D (5 bases each). Per the germline V gene, CDR1 is DFQATT and CDR2 is SNEGSKA (reference sequence). V gave up 6 bases and J gave up 10 bases, with 16 bases separating them. The CDR3 is 12 residues long. CDR3 sequence: CSATGPLKEQFF. For the CDR3, the DNA is TGCAGTGCCACGGGGCCGCTCAAGGAGCAGTTCTTC.

This clone was seen ten or more times. The chain recombines TRBV20-1 with TRBJ1-1, with 8 bases fitting TRBD1. The CDR3 is 12 amino acids. Germline V gene data show CDR1 as DFQATT and CDR2 as SNEGSKA (reference sequence). V gave up 4 bases and J gave up 6 bases; unmatched junction bases: 4. The CDR3 DNA follows: TGCAGTGCTAACCAGGGGGCGGCTGAAGCTTTCTTT. Translation: CSANQGAAEAFF.

This clone has a count of ten or more. This chain uses TRBV6-1 with TRBJ1-5, with a tentative D call TRBD1 (5 bases). The germline V gene encodes CDR1 MNHNS and CDR2 SASEGT. The CDR3 is 15 residues long. V was shortened by 5 bases and J by 6 bases, with 17 bases between the two germline ends. In nucleotides, the CDR3 is TGTGCCAGCAGTTCCCGGCCCGATGGGGGTCAGCCCCAGCATTTT. As protein: CASSSRPDGGQPQHF.

In this sample, this clone turned up many times. The chain combines TRBV19 with TRBJ1-3; maybe TRBD1 (5 bases). Germline loops: CDR1 LNHDA, CDR2 SQIVND (reference sequence). The CDR3 extends over 14 amino acids. V was cut by 4 bases and J by 0 bases, with 7 bases left in between. The DNA for the CDR3 is TGTGCCAGTAGTAGACAGCACTCTGGAAACACCATATATTTT. This translates into CASSRQHSGNTIYF.